This T cell receptor beta chain was documented in a study of blood T cell repertoires in COVID-19. The wider study: Both acute and convalescent COVID-19 samples were obtained from the United States, Italy and Spain. T cells, B-cell-depleted T cells, or PBMCs supplied cDNA or gDNA.

V gave up 0 bases and J gave up 2 bases, with 16 bases separating them. This CDR3 comprises 18 residues. The germline V gene encodes CDR1 KGHDR and CDR2 SFDVKD. Clones were read by immunoSEQ multiplex PCR, and TCRdb kept only the in-frame ones, dropping some. The table lists more than 95,000 clones, approximately 84% of them singletons. This chain connects TRBV24-1 to TRBJ1-5; D not certain. The source of this sequence is a man in his sixties or seventies with active or convalescent COVID-19. Input material: peripheral blood. The CDR3 is CATSDLRGYGNGNQPQHF. In DNA, the CDR3 is TGTGCCACCAGTGATTTGAGAGGGTATGGCAACGGCAATCAGCCCCAGCATTTT.